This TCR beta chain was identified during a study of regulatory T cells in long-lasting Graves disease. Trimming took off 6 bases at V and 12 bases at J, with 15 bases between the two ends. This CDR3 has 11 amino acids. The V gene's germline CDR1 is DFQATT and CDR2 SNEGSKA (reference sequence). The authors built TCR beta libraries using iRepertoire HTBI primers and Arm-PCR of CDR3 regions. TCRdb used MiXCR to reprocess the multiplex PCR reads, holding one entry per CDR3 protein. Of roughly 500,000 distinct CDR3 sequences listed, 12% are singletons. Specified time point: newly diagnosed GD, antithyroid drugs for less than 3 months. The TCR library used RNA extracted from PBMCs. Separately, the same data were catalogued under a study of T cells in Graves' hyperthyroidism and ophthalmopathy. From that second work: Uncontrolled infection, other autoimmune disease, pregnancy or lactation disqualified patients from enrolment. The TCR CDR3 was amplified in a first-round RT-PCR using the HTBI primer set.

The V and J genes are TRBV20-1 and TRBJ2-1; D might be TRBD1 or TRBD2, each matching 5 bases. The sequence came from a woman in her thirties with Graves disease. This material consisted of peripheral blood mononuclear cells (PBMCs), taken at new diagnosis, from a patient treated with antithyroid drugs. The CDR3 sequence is CSAPSRDPQFF. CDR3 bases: TGCAGTGCCCCATCTAGGGACCCGCAGTTCTTC.